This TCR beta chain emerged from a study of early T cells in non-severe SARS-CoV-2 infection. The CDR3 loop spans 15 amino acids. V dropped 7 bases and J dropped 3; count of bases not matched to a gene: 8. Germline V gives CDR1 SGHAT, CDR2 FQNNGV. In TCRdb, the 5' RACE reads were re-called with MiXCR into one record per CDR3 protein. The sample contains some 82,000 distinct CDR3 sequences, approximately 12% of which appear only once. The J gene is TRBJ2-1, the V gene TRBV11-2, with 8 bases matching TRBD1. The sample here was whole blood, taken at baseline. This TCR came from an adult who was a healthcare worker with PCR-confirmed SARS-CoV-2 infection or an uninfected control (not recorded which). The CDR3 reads CASTTNRGSYNEQFF. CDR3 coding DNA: TGTGCCAGCACCACGAACAGGGGGAGCTACAATGAGCAGTTCTTC.